This TCR beta chain emerged from a study of T cell changes during pregnancy in multiple sclerosis. Using immunoSEQ multiplex PCR, the repertoire was profiled, and TCRdb retains in-frame clones only, with some absent. The data show about 52,000 clones, roughly 90% seen once. Germline values: CDR1 KGHSH, CDR2 LQKENI. This CDR3 is built from 18 residues. V lost 1 base and J lost 0; bases outside the gene matches: 5. This rearrangement joins TRBV18 to TRBJ2-6, with 8 bases aligning to TRBD2. This material consisted of CD4+ T cells from peripheral blood mononuclear cells, taken after pregnancy. The receptor was isolated from a female donor in good health, enrolled as a control in a pregnancy study. The DNA for the CDR3 is TGTGCCAGCTCACCACTCGGCGGGGGGAGCTCTGGGGCCAACGTCCTGACTTTC. The encoded protein is CASSPLGGGSSGANVLTF.